The sequence of this T cell receptor (beta chain) was determined in a study of cytomegalovirus exposure and HLA in healthy donors. J lost 3 bases, V lost 5 bases, and 5 bases had no gene match. The CDR3 is 14 amino acids. From germline, CDR1 is SGHNT and CDR2 YYREEE (reference sequence). The donors were part of the roughly 120-subject validation cohort, which stood apart from the roughly 700-subject first cohort. Study-wide findings and caveats: Testing in vitro showed a few CMV-associated chains specific for CMV antigens.

Profiling relied on immunoSEQ multiplex PCR, and the TCRdb table lists in-frame clones only, not all of them. The table records 200,000 or so clones, about 93% of them present only once. With regard to this clone: Its specificity is unknown.

The receptor was isolated from a young woman in good health and CMV-seronegative. V usage is TRBV5-4 and J usage is TRBJ2-7, with TRBD2 identical over 10 bases. The sample comprised PBMCs. The CDR3 spells CASRRTSGNYEQYF. The DNA for the CDR3 is TGTGCCAGCAGGAGGACTAGCGGCAACTACGAGCAGTACTTC.